This T cell receptor (beta chain) is drawn from a study of beta chain features in type 1 diabetes. On this clone: Its target is unknown.

Over 95% purity was reached by all sorted populations. Germline CDR1 MNHEY, CDR2 SVGAGI. This CDR3 spans 13 amino acids. V lost 8 bases, J lost 6 bases, and 14 bases lay in between. TCRB transcripts that were expressed got sequenced, as all of the isolated RNA had been reverse transcribed. Measured with immunoSEQ multiplex PCR; TCRdb has only the in-frame clones, and not every one. This repertoire shows around 250,000 clones, approximately 15% found once; its top ten account for approximately 0.021%. Study outcomes and limitations: For patients, the naive, central memory and Treg TCRB repertoires appeared more alike than for healthy donors. Researchers report that Type 1 diabetes patients had moderately but significantly shorter TCRB CDR3s across all four CD4+ subsets.

The chain links TRBV6-5 to TRBJ1-5; D ambiguous. The origin of this receptor is a man aged 30 to 45 with type 1 diabetes. The sequencing sample was made of naive CD4+ T cells from blood. CDR3 residues: CASSREVGQPQHF. In DNA form, the CDR3 reads TGTGCCAGCTCCCGTGAGGTCGGTCAGCCCCAGCATTTT.